This entry lists 26 T cell receptor beta chains sequenced from one sample in a study of cytomegalovirus exposure and HLA in healthy donors. It was with 60 Vbeta and 13 Jbeta primers that the PCR ran. Sequencing was performed with immunoSEQ multiplex PCR; in TCRdb, only in-frame clones are kept and a portion is missing. The sample lists approximately 150,000 clones; roughly 73% were seen once. The specimen was PBMCs. The receptors derive from a man aged 18 to 30 in good health and CMV-seropositive.

The rearrangement links TRBV7-9 to TRBJ2-7; 10 bases agree with TRBD1. The germline gives CDR1 SEHNR, CDR2 FQNEAQ (reference sequence). J lost 5 bases, V lost 5 bases, and 9 bases had no gene match. The CDR3 runs 15 residues. As DNA, the CDR3 is TGTGCCAGCAGCGCCCCCGGGACAGGGGTTCACGAGCAGTACTTC. Translating it yields CASSAPGTGVHEQYF.

The chain employs TRBV6-5 and TRBJ2-5, with a weak D call TRBD1 (5 bases). V lost 6 bases and J lost 7, with 18 bases in between. The CDR3 covers 14 residues. The germline gives CDR1 MNHEY, CDR2 SVGAGI. CDR3 residues: CASSPQRFGATQYF. In DNA, the CDR3 is TGTGCCAGCAGCCCTCAACGGTTTGGGGCGACCCAGTACTTC.

This chain uses TRBV6-5 with TRBJ1-2; D is perhaps TRBD1 (5 bases). The V end lost 5 bases, the J end lost 9 bases, and 13 bases lay between the germline ends. The CDR3 covers 12 residues. The germline gives CDR1 MNHEY, CDR2 SVGAGI. This CDR3 is CASSQGEYRYTF. For the CDR3, the DNA is TGTGCCAGCAGTCAAGGGGAATATCGCTACACCTTC.

The genes are TRBV5-5 and TRBJ2-2; 8 nucleotides align to TRBD1. Trimming at V came to 4 bases and at J to 9 bases, leaving 8 bases not matched to a gene. The germline CDR1 and CDR2 sequences are SGHKS and YYEKEE (reference sequence). This CDR3 region has 14 residues. The DNA of the CDR3 is TGTGCCAGCAGCCCGGGACAGGCCGCCCGGGAGCTGTTTTTT. Its protein product is CASSPGQAARELFF.

This clone was counted between two and nine times. V is TRBV30 and J is TRBJ2-6; D unresolved. The germline V and J ends were trimmed by 4 bases and 3 bases, with 4 bases remaining between them. Germline values: CDR1 GTSNPN, CDR2 SVGIG (reference sequence). The CDR3 spans 12 residues. CDR3 in DNA: TGTGCCTGGACGGGTGGGGCCAACGTCCTGACTTTC. As protein: CAWTGGANVLTF.

This chain connects TRBV7-9 to TRBJ1-1; no firm D call. CDR3 length: 14 residues. V was trimmed by 2 bases and J by 3 bases, leaving 10 bases between them. Germline lookup yields CDR1 SEHNR and CDR2 FQNEAQ (reference sequence). CDR3: CASSLQRQDTEAFF. The CDR3 nucleotides read TGTGCCAGCAGCTTACAGCGGCAGGACACTGAAGCTTTCTTT.

The chain is built from TRBV6-5 and TRBJ1-1, with TRBD1 identical over 8 bases. CDR3 length: 12 residues. The trim removed 4 bases at V and 7 bases at J, leaving 2 bases unmatched. From germline, CDR1 is MNHEY and CDR2 SVGAGI. The CDR3 here is CASSSGTGEAFF. The CDR3 bases are TGTGCCAGCAGTTCCGGGACAGGTGAAGCTTTCTTT.

This clone appeared a few times. The chain recombines TRBV7-9 with TRBJ2-2; TRBD2 matches 7 bases. V was pared by 7 bases and J by 1 base, with 3 bases of the junction left unmatched. The CDR3 totals 14 residues. Germline-derived CDR1 and CDR2 are SEHNR and FQNEAQ (reference sequence). CDR3 sequence: CASIRGVNTGELFF. CDR3 sequence (DNA): TGTGCCAGCATCCGGGGGGTGAACACCGGGGAGCTGTTTTTT. Combining the CDR3 with reference TRBV7-9 and TRBJ2-2 gives the whole variable domain DTGVSQNPRHKITKRGQNVTFRCDPISEHNRLYWYRQTLGQGPEFLTYFQNEAQLEKSRLLSDRFSAERPKGSFSTLEIQRTEQGDSAMYLCASIRGVNTGELFFGEGSRLTVL.

The chain joins TRBV4-1 to TRBJ2-7, with 7 bases lining up with TRBD1. The CDR3 length is 16 residues. Trimming took 2 bases from V and 3 from J; bases not matched to a gene: 10. Germline CDR1 MGHRA, CDR2 YSYEKL. CDR3 amino acids: CASSQRPGQIYYEQYF. CDR3 DNA: TGCGCCAGCAGCCAAAGACCGGGACAGATATACTACGAGCAGTACTTC.

This chain connects TRBV27 to TRBJ2-1; 10 bases match TRBD1. Germline-derived CDR1 and CDR2 are MNHEY and SMNVEV (reference sequence). CDR3 length equals 16 residues. Trimming at V came to 1 base and at J to 7 bases, leaving 7 bases not matched to a gene. CDR3 in amino acids: CASSLWTGGLPNEQFF. The CDR3 region has the DNA TGTGCCAGCAGTTTATGGACAGGGGGTCTCCCGAATGAGCAGTTCTTC.

The chain recombines TRBV18 with TRBJ2-1; 8 bases are a match to TRBD1. Trimming took 6 bases from V and 9 from J; bases not matched to a gene: 13. CDR1 and CDR2 (germline): KGHSH, LQKENI. The CDR3 runs to 15 residues. The DNA of the CDR3 is TGTGCCAGCTCCCCGTGGACAGCAGGACAGGGTGAGCAGTTCTTC. It specifies CASSPWTAGQGEQFF.

The chain recombines TRBV28 with TRBJ2-3; 13 nucleotides agree with TRBD2. The germline V gene has CDR1 MDHEN and CDR2 SYDVKM. J was trimmed by 5 bases and V by 10 bases; bases with no gene match: 9. The length of the CDR3 is 15 residues. The chain's CDR3 is CATSGLAGLGDTQYF. CDR3 nucleotides: TGTGCCACTTCGGGACTAGCGGGATTAGGAGATACGCAGTATTTT.

V and J are TRBV19 and TRBJ1-2; 9 nucleotides align to TRBD1. Germline V lookup: CDR1 LNHDA, CDR2 SQIVND (reference sequence). V lost 5 bases to trimming and J lost 5 bases; unmatched junction nucleotides: 9. The CDR3 is 15 amino acids. The DNA of the CDR3 is TGTGCCAGTAGTTCCGTCGGACAGGGGAGGTATGGCTACACCTTC. This encodes CASSSVGQGRYGYTF.

The sample holds a few counts of this clone. This sequence joins TRBV30 and TRBJ2-7; perhaps TRBD1 as D (6 bases). The CDR3 contains 14 residues. V was clipped by 0 bases and J by 4 bases, with 13 bases between them. CDR1 is GTSNPN and CDR2 is SVGIG in the germline V gene (reference sequence). The CDR3 reads CAWSVGRGGYEQYF. CDR3 in DNA: TGTGCCTGGAGTGTAGGCAGGGGCGGTTACGAGCAGTACTTC.

This chain's CDR3 is CASSLAQGGNEQYF. CDR3 bases: TGTGCCAGCAGCTTAGCGCAAGGGGGAAACGAGCAGTACTTC. V gene TRBV7-9 combines with J gene TRBJ2-7, with D possibly TRBD1 on 6 matching bases. Germline assignment: CDR1 SEHNR and CDR2 FQNEAQ (reference sequence). V lost 0 bases, J lost 5 bases, and 11 bases lay in between. CDR3 size: 14 residues. Supplemented by reference TRBV7-9 and TRBJ2-7, the full variable domain reads DTGVSQNPRHKITKRGQNVTFRCDPISEHNRLYWYRQTLGQGPEFLTYFQNEAQLEKSRLLSDRFSAERPKGSFSTLEIQRTEQGDSAMYLCASSLAQGGNEQYFGPGTRLTVT.

The J gene is TRBJ1-1, the V gene TRBV6-1; D unresolved. This CDR3 is built from 14 residues. V lost 1 base to trimming and J lost 5 bases, with 11 bases between them. CDR1 and CDR2 (germline): MNHNS, SASEGT. The DNA for the CDR3 is TGTGCCAGCAGTGAAGATGTCTGGCTTACTGAAGCTTTCTTT. Translating gives CASSEDVWLTEAFF.

V and J are TRBV19 and TRBJ2-3; D is unresolved. Looked up from germline, CDR1 is LNHDA and CDR2 is SQIVND (reference sequence). The V gene lost 7 bases and the J gene lost 4 bases, with 12 bases spanning the gap. The length of the CDR3 is 13 residues. CDR3 protein: CASTPRPADTQYF. The DNA for the CDR3 is TGTGCCAGTACCCCGAGGCCGGCAGATACGCAGTATTTT.

The genes are TRBV28 and TRBJ2-1; TRBD2 matches at 7 bases. Germline assignment: CDR1 MDHEN and CDR2 SYDVKM. V shed 5 bases, J shed 7 bases, and the junction held 14 bases outside the gene matches. The CDR3 is 16 amino acids. Here the CDR3 DNA reads TGTGCCAGCAGTCCAAGGGGCGGACTAGTTGGTAATGAGCAGTTCTTC. As protein: CASSPRGGLVGNEQFF.

The J gene is TRBJ1-2, the V gene TRBV11-1; D possibly corresponds to TRBD1 (5 bases). CDR3 length: 12 residues. V was cut by 2 bases and J by 6 bases, with 7 bases left in between. Germline V gene data show CDR1 as SGHAT and CDR2 as FQDESV (reference sequence). This CDR3 reads CASSLRGNGYTF. The CDR3 DNA is TGTGCCAGCAGCTTACGGGGGAATGGCTACACCTTC.

V gene TRBV28 combines with J gene TRBJ1-1; D is uncertain. V lost 3 bases, J lost 5 bases, and 10 bases lay in between. Germline V gene lookup returns CDR1 MDHEN and CDR2 SYDVKM. CDR3 size: 13 residues. In DNA form, the CDR3 reads TGTGCCAGCAGTTTTGGGAGTTGGACTGAAGCTTTCTTT. Its translation is CASSFGSWTEAFF.

The CDR3 bases are TGTGCCTGCTCGAGGGGACTCATCTCTCTCGGGGAGCTGTTTTTT. The encoded protein is CACSRGLISLGELFF. The chain carries TRBV30 and TRBJ2-2; D is possibly TRBD2 (6 bases). The CDR3 is 15 amino acids. The germline V gene encodes CDR1 GTSNPN and CDR2 SVGIG (reference sequence). Trimming shortened V by 6 bases and J by 7 bases, and 21 bases separated the two germline ends.

The genes are TRBV30 and TRBJ2-7, with 10 bases fitting TRBD1. V was pared by 1 base and J by 5 bases, with 2 bases of the junction left unmatched. The germline V gene encodes CDR1 GTSNPN and CDR2 SVGIG (reference sequence). The CDR3 length is 13 residues. CDR3 residues: CAWSAGQGNEQYF. CDR3 sequence (DNA): TGTGCCTGGAGTGCGGGACAGGGGAACGAGCAGTACTTC.

The rearrangement joins TRBV11-1 to TRBJ1-1, with 8 positions matching TRBD1. From germline, CDR1 is SGHAT and CDR2 FQDESV (reference sequence). J gave up 2 bases and V 6 bases, and 5 bases lay outside the gene matches. This CDR3 has 14 amino acids. The CDR3 here is CASRAGTGNTEAFF. The CDR3 coding sequence is TGTGCCAGCAGAGCCGGGACAGGTAACACTGAAGCTTTCTTT.

The chain combines TRBV27 with TRBJ2-5, with 8 bases fitting TRBD2. The J call may not be correct, given that the DNA end is closer to TRBJ2-7. This CDR3 has 16 residues. The germline CDR1 and CDR2 sequences are MNHEY and SMNVEV (reference sequence). The CDR3, as DNA: TGTGCCAGCAGTTCCCTCGGCGGGAGGATCTCCTACGAGCAGTACTTC. This codes for CASSSLGGRISYEQYF.

Remarks on this clone: The junction does not match germline at one end; this may be a read error. The chain couples TRBV6-5 to TRBJ2-1, with D perhaps matching TRBD2 (5 bases). Per germline, CDR1 MNHEY and CDR2 SVGAGI. This CDR3 contains 12 residues. The CDR3 loop is CASRYLEDEQFF. CDR3 nucleotides: TGTGCCAGCAGATACTTGGAGGATGAGCAGTTCTTC.

With regard to this clone: This CDR3 is missing its conserved last phenylalanine or tryptophan, likely due to a read error. The V and J genes are TRBV28 and TRBJ2-7; D may be TRBD2 (5 bases). In germline, CDR1 is MDHEN, CDR2 SYDVKM. Trimming removed 1 base from V and 7 bases from J, with 11 bases in between. The length of the CDR3 is 13 residues. DNA for the CDR3: TGTGCCAGCAGTTTATCCGGGGAGTGGGAGCAGTACCTC. Translation: CASSLSGEWEQYL.